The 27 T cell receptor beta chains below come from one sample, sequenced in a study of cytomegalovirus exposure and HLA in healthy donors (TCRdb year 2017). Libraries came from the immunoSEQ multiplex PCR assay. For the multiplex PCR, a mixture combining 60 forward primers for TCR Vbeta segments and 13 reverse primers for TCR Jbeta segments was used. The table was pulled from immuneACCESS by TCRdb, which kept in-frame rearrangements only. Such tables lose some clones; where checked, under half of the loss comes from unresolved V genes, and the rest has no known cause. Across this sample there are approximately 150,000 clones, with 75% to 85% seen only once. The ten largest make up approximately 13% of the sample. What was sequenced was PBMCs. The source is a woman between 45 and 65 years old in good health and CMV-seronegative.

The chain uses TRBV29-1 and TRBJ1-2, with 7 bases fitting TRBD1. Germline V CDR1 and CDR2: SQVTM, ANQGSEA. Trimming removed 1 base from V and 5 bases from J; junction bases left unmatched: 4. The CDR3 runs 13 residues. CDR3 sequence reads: CSVEGQGFYGYTF. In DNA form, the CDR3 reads TGCAGCGTTGAAGGACAGGGTTTTTATGGCTACACCTTC.

Written as DNA, the CDR3 is TGTGCCAGCCCTCGTGAGGGATACAGCGAAGGTGCACTTCTGGCGTCCGGGCTGGAGCAGTACTTC. Residues: CASPREGYSEGALLASGLEQYF. The chain uses TRBV21-1 and TRBJ2-7; the table's D call of TRBD2 was not tested on the DNA. TRBV21-1 is a listed pseudogene. The CDR3 covers 22 residues.

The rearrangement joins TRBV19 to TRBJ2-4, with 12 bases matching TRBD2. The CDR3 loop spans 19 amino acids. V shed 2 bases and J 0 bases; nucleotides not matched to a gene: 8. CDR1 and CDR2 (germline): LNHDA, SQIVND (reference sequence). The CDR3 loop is CASSIRTGTSGLAKNIQYF. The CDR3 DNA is TGTGCCAGTAGTATACGGACCGGGACTAGCGGGCTAGCCAAAAACATTCAGTACTTC.

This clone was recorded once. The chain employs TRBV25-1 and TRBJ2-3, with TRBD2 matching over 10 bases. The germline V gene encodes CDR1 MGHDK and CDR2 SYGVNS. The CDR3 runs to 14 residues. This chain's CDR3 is CASCLAGGTDTQYF. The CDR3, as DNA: TGTGCTTCGTGCCTAGCGGGGGGCACAGATACGCAGTATTTT.

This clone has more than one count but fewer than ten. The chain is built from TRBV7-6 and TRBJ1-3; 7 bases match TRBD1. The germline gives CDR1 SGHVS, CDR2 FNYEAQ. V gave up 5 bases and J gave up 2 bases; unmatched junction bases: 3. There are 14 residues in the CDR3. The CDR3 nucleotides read TGTGCCAGCAGCCCCGGGACAGCTGGAAACACCATATATTTT. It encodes CASSPGTAGNTIYF.

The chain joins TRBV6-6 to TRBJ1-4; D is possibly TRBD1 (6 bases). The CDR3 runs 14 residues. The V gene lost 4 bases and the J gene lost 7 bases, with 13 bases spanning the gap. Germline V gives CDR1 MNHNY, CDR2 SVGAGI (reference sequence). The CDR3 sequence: CASSFSGEGEKLFF. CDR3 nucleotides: TGTGCCAGCAGTTTCTCAGGGGAGGGTGAAAAACTGTTTTTT.

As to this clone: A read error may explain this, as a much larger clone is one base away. The CDR3 loop reads CASRDRDTGELFF. CDR3 sequence (DNA): TGTGCCAGCCGGGACAGGGACACCGGGGAGCTGTTTTTT. V and J are TRBV10-3 and TRBJ2-2; 9 positions agree with TRBD1. Germline lookup yields CDR1 ENHRY and CDR2 SYGVKD. This CDR3 has 13 residues. J lost 3 bases, V lost 10 bases, and 3 bases had no gene match.

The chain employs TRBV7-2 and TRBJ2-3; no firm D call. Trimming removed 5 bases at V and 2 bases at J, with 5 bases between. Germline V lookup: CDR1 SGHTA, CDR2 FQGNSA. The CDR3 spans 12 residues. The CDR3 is CASSRDTDTQYF. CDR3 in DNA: TGTGCCAGCAGCCGAGACACAGATACGCAGTATTTT.

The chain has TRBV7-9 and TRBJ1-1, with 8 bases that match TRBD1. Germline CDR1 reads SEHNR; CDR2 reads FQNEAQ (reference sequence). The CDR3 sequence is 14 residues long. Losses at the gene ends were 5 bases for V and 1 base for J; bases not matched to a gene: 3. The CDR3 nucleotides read TGTGCCAGCAGCCGAGACAGGGGGAACACTGAAGCTTTCTTT. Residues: CASSRDRGNTEAFF.

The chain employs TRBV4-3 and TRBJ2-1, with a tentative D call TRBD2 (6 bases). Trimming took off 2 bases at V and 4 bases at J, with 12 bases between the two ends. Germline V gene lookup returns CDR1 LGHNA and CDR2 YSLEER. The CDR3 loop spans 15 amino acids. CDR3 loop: CASSQLAPKYNEQFF. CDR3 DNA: TGCGCCAGCAGCCAACTAGCGCCAAAGTACAATGAGCAGTTCTTC.

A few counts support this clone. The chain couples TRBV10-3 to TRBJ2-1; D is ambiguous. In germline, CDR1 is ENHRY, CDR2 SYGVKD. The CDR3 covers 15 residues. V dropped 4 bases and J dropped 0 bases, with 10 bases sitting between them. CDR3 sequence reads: CAISVLGSSYNEQFF. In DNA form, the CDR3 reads TGTGCCATCAGTGTCTTGGGCAGCTCCTACAATGAGCAGTTCTTC.

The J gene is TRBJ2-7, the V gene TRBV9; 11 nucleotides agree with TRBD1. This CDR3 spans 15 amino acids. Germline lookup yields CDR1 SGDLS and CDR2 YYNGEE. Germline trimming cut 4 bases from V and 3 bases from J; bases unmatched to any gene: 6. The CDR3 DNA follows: TGTGCCAGCAGCCCCCGGACAGGGGGCTACTACGAGCAGTACTTC. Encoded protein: CASSPRTGGYYEQYF.

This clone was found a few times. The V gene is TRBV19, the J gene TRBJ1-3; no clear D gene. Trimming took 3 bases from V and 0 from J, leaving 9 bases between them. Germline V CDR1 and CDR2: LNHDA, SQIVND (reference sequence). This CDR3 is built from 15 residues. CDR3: CASSIDGSSGNTIYF. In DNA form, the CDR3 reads TGTGCCAGTAGTATCGACGGGAGCTCTGGAAACACCATATATTTT.

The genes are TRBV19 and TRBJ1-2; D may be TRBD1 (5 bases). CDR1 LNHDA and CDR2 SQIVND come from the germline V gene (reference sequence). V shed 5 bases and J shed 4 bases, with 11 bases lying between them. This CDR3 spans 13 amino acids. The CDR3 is CASSSGGGYGYTF. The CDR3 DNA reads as TGTGCCAGTAGTTCGGGCGGGGGCTATGGCTACACCTTC.

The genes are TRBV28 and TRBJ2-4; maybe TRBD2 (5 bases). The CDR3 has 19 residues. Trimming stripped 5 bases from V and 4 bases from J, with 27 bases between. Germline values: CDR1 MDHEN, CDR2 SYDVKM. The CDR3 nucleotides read TGTGCCAGCAGTCCGAGTCTAGCCAGGACCCAATCGACTAAAAACATTCAGTACTTC. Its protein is CASSPSLARTQSTKNIQYF.

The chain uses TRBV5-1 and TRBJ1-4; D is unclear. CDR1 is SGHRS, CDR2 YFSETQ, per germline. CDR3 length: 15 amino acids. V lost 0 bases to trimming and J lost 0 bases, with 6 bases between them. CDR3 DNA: TGCGCCAGCAGCTTGGCACAGACAACTAATGAAAAACTGTTTTTT. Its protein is CASSLAQTTNEKLFF.

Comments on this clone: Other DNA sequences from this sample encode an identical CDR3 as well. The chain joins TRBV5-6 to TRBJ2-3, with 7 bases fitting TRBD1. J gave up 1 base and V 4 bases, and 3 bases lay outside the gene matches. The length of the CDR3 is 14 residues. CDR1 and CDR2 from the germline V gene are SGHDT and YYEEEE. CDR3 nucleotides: TGTGCCAGCAGCCCCGGACAGGGCACAGATACGCAGTATTTT. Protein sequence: CASSPGQGTDTQYF.

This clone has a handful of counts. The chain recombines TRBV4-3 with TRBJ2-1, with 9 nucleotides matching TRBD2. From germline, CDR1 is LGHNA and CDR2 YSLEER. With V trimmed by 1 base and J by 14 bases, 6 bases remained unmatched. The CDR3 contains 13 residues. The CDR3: CASSQGGGTSKFF. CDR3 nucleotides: TGCGCCAGCAGCCAAGGAGGGGGGACTAGCAAGTTCTTC.

The CDR3 is CASSSDRGRSPLHF. CDR3 nucleotides: TGCGCCAGCAGTTCCGACAGGGGGCGGTCACCCCTCCACTTT. V gene TRBV4-1 combines with J gene TRBJ1-6, with 10 bases lining up with TRBD1. This CDR3 is 14 amino acids long. V gave up 6 bases and J gave up 10 bases; unmatched junction bases: 6. CDR1 is MGHRA, CDR2 YSYEKL, per germline.

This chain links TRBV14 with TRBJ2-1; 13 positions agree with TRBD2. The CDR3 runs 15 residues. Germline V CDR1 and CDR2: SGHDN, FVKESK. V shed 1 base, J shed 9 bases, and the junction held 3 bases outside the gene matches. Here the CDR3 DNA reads TGTGCCAGCAGCCAAGCACTAGCGGGAGGGGTTGAGCAGTTCTTC. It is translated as CASSQALAGGVEQFF.

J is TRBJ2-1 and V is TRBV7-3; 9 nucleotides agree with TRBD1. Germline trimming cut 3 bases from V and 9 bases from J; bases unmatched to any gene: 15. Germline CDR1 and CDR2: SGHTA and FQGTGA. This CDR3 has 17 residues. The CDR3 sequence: CASSLKSGQGLVGEQFF. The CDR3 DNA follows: TGTGCCAGCAGCTTGAAGTCGGGACAGGGTTTGGTGGGTGAGCAGTTCTTC.

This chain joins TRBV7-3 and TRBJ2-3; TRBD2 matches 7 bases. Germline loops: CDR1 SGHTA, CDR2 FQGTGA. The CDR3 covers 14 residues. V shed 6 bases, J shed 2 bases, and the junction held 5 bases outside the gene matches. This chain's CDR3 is CASRAGGNTDTQYF. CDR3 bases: TGTGCCAGCAGGGCCGGGGGGAACACAGATACGCAGTATTTT.

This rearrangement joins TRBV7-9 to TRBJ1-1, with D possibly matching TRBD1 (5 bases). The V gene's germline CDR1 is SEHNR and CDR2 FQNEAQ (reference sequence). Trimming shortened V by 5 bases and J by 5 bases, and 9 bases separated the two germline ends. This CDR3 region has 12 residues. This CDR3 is CASSRRGTEAFF. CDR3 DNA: TGTGCCAGCAGCCGAAGGGGAACTGAAGCTTTCTTT.

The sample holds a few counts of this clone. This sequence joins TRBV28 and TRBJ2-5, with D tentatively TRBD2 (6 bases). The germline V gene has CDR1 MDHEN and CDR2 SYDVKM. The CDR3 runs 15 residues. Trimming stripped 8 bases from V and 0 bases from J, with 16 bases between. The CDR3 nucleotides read TGTGCCAGCGTACGGGCGGGATATAACCAAGAGACCCAGTACTTC. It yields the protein CASVRAGYNQETQYF. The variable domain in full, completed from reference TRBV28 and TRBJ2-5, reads DVKVTQSSRYLVKRTGEKVFLECVQDMDHENMFWYRQDPGLGLRLIYFSYDVKMKEKGDIPEGYSVSREKKERFSLILESASTNQTSMYLCASVRAGYNQETQYFGPGTRLLVL.

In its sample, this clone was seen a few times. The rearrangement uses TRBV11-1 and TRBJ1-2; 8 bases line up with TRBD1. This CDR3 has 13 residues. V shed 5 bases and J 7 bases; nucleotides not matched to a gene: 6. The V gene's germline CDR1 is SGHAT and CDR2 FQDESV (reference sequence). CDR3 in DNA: TGTGCCAGCAGCCAGGGGGCTCGGGTTGGCTACACCTTC. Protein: CASSQGARVGYTF.

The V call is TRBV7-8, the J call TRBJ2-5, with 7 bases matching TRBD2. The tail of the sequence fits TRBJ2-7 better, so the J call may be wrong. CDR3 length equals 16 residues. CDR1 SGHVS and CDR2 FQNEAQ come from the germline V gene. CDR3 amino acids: CASSSKWGGSSYEQYF. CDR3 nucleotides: TGTGCCAGCAGCTCAAAGTGGGGCGGGAGCTCCTACGAGCAGTACTTC.

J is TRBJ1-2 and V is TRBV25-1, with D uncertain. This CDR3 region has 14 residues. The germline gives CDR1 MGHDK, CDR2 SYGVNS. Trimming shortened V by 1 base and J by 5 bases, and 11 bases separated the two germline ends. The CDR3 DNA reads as TGTGCCAGCAGTGAATCCCCGACTATTTATGGCTACACCTTC. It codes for CASSESPTIYGYTF.